Below, 29 T cell receptor beta chains from the same sample are listed, as sequenced in a study of T cell clones after liver transplantation. The table came from immunoSEQ multiplex PCR; TCRdb's copy has only in-frame clones and leaves some out. Of about 120,000 clones listed, 90% were seen once; the top ten hold 0.65% to 0.85%. The input for sequencing was CD4+ T cells from blood, taken 12 months after liver transplant. The receptors were gathered from a human patient who received a liver transplant. The graft donor may have given rise to some T cells.

This clone was recorded only once. The chain links TRBV27 to TRBJ2-3; D gene uncertain. This CDR3 has 15 residues. Germline CDR1 is MNHEY and CDR2 is SMNVEV (reference sequence). Trimming pared 5 bases from V and 6 bases from J, leaving 18 bases between. CDR3 region: CASSLYLTGGDTQYF. In DNA, the CDR3 is TGTGCCAGCAGTCTTTATCTCACGGGTGGCGATACGCAGTATTTT.

The chain recombines TRBV27 with TRBJ2-6, with 7 bases aligning to TRBD1. The CDR3 runs to 16 residues. Per germline, CDR1 MNHEY and CDR2 SMNVEV (reference sequence). Trimming cost V 9 bases and J 2 bases; bases outside gene matches: 10. The CDR3 reads CASRERGGAGANVLTF. For the CDR3, the DNA is TGTGCCAGTAGGGAGCGAGGGGGCGCTGGGGCCAACGTCCTGACTTTC.

This chain links TRBV2 with TRBJ1-2; D gene ambiguous. Per the germline V gene, CDR1 is SNHLY and CDR2 is FYNNEI. With 7 bases removed from V and 0 bases from J, the gap between germline ends came to 15 bases. This CDR3 has 15 amino acids. The CDR3 is CASTRVREANYGYTF. In DNA, the CDR3 is TGTGCCAGCACCCGAGTGAGGGAAGCTAACTATGGCTACACCTTC.

The V and J genes are TRBV7-9 and TRBJ2-1; D unresolved. V was pared by 5 bases and J by 0 bases, with 8 bases between. Germline V CDR1 and CDR2: SEHNR, FQNEAQ (reference sequence). The CDR3 is made up of 14 amino acids. The DNA of the CDR3 is TGTGCCAGCAGCAGAGCGTCCTCCTACAATGAGCAGTTCTTC. Translated, it gives CASSRASSYNEQFF.

The V and J genes are TRBV5-1 and TRBJ2-1; maybe TRBD1 (5 bases). CDR1 and CDR2 from the germline V gene are SGHRS and YFSETQ. Between the trimmed V and J ends, which lost 4 bases and 0 bases, there was a span of 11 bases. There are 15 residues in the CDR3. The CDR3 loop reads CASSLDTYSYNEQFF. The CDR3 DNA sequence: TGCGCCAGCAGCCTGGACACGTACTCCTACAATGAGCAGTTCTTC. The full variable domain, completed using reference TRBV5-1 and TRBJ2-1, is KAGVTQTPRYLIKTRGQQVTLSCSPISGHRSVSWYQQTPGQGLQFLFEYFSETQRNKGNFPGRFSGRQFSNSRSEMNVSTLELGDSALYLCASSLDTYSYNEQFFGPGTRLTVL.

The rearrangement links TRBV14 to TRBJ1-2; D is unclear. The CDR3 spans 14 residues. Trimming left V 0 bases short and J 4 bases short, with 9 bases between. Germline-derived CDR1 and CDR2 are SGHDN and FVKESK. Written as DNA, the CDR3 is TGTGCCAGCAGCCAAGATGGCAGAGTCTATGGCTACACCTTC. Its protein product is CASSQDGRVYGYTF.

This clone has more than one count but fewer than ten. The CDR3 here is CASSSSVGQQETQYF. CDR3 in DNA: TGTGCCAGCAGCTCCTCCGTAGGACAGCAAGAGACCCAGTACTTC. This chain joins TRBV5-5 and TRBJ2-5, with a possible D match to TRBD1 (6 bases). Trimming stripped 3 bases from V and 2 bases from J, with 14 bases between. The CDR3 totals 15 residues. The germline CDR1 and CDR2 sequences are SGHKS and YYEKEE (reference sequence).

This chain connects TRBV6-4 to TRBJ2-1; 8 bases are a match to TRBD1. Trimming removed 7 bases from V and 6 bases from J; junction bases left unmatched: 14. The germline CDR1 and CDR2 sequences are MRHNA and SNTAGT. The CDR3 is made up of 16 amino acids. The CDR3 sequence: CASNNRGLTSPNEQFF. The DNA for the CDR3 is TGTGCCAGCAATAACAGGGGGTTGACTAGTCCCAATGAGCAGTTCTTC.

This sequence joins TRBV28 and TRBJ2-4, with D possibly TRBD1 on 6 matching bases. Germline V gene data show CDR1 as MDHEN and CDR2 as SYDVKM. Deletions cut 2 bases from V and 8 bases from J, with 13 bases between. CDR3 size: 14 residues. The chain's CDR3 is CASSLRGSLDIQYF. As DNA, the CDR3 is TGTGCCAGCAGTTTAAGGGGGAGCCTTGACATTCAGTACTTC. The full variable domain, rest sourced from reference TRBV28 and TRBJ2-4, is DVKVTQSSRYLVKRTGEKVFLECVQDMDHENMFWYRQDPGLGLRLIYFSYDVKMKEKGDIPEGYSVSREKKERFSLILESASTNQTSMYLCASSLRGSLDIQYFGAGTRLSVL.

This chain links TRBV2 with TRBJ1-1; D is undetermined. Trimming pared 1 base from V and 4 bases from J, leaving 7 bases between. Per the germline V gene, CDR1 is SNHLY and CDR2 is FYNNEI. CDR3 length equals 13 residues. The CDR3: CASSEGGGTEAFF. The CDR3 DNA follows: TGTGCCAGCAGTGAAGGGGGTGGCACTGAAGCTTTCTTT.

This clone was seen a handful of times. The V gene is TRBV11-2, the J gene TRBJ2-1; the match to TRBD1 covers 7 bases. V dropped 6 bases and J dropped 1; count of bases not matched to a gene: 6. The germline CDR1 and CDR2 sequences are SGHAT and FQNNGV. The CDR3 contains 15 residues. The CDR3, as DNA: TGTGCCAGCAGGTTGACAGGGAATTCCTACAATGAGCAGTTCTTC. It yields the protein CASRLTGNSYNEQFF.

This clone was counted between two and nine times. Additional DNA sequences in this sample encode the identical CDR3. This chain connects TRBV5-1 to TRBJ2-1; 11 bases line up with TRBD2. Per the germline V gene, CDR1 is SGHRS and CDR2 is YFSETQ. The CDR3 has 17 residues. Losses at the gene ends were 5 bases for V and 0 bases for J; bases not matched to a gene: 7. CDR3 sequence (DNA): TGCGCCAGCAGTTCCCCTAGCGGGAGGAGCTCCTACAATGAGCAGTTCTTC. Its protein is CASSSPSGRSSYNEQFF.

This clone has a single count. The chain has TRBV5-6 and TRBJ2-2; 16 bases align to TRBD2. Trimming took 3 bases from V and 3 from J; bases not matched to a gene: 8. This CDR3 has 19 amino acids. Germline assignment: CDR1 SGHDT and CDR2 YYEEEE. CDR3 coding DNA: TGTGCCAGCAGCTACCCGGGACTAGCGGGAGGGCCGGACACCGGGGAGCTGTTTTTT. This codes for CASSYPGLAGGPDTGELFF.

The rearrangement links TRBV9 to TRBJ2-3; D is unresolved. Between the trimmed V and J ends, which lost 0 bases and 3 bases, there was a span of 8 bases. This CDR3 contains 14 residues. Germline assignment: CDR1 SGDLS and CDR2 YYNGEE. CDR3 protein: CASSVAGRTDTQYF. The DNA of the CDR3 is TGTGCCAGCAGCGTAGCAGGAAGGACAGATACGCAGTATTTT.

The chain couples TRBV7-6 to TRBJ1-1; D is unresolved. The CDR3 is 14 residues long. Germline V gene data show CDR1 as SGHVS and CDR2 as FNYEAQ. Trimming took off 10 bases at V and 1 base at J, with 16 bases between the two ends. The CDR3 reads CATQLGPGNTEAFF. Written as DNA, the CDR3 is TGTGCCACCCAGCTTGGGCCGGGGAACACTGAAGCTTTCTTT.

The chain employs TRBV4-2 and TRBJ2-7; 7 bases agree with TRBD2. CDR3 length: 15 residues. V trimming: 1 base; J trimming: 6 bases; junction bases outside the gene matches: 9. The V gene's germline CDR1 is LGHNA and CDR2 YNFKEQ. CDR3 DNA: TGTGCCAGCAGCCAAGTAGGACTAGATGTGGGCGAGCAGTACTTC. Protein sequence: CASSQVGLDVGEQYF.

V usage is TRBV4-3 and J usage is TRBJ2-5; D gene ambiguous. With the DNA end fitting TRBJ2-7 better, the J assignment may be wrong. The CDR3 is made up of 14 amino acids. From germline, CDR1 is LGHNA and CDR2 YSLEER. DNA for the CDR3: TGCGCCAGCAGCCCCAACTCGGGCACCTACGAGCAGTACTTC. It encodes CASSPNSGTYEQYF.

The chain combines TRBV10-2 with TRBJ1-2; D is possibly TRBD1 (6 bases). CDR1 and CDR2 from the germline V gene are WSHSY and SAAADI. Trimming removed 6 bases at V and 4 bases at J, with 12 bases between. This CDR3 is 13 amino acids long. In DNA form, the CDR3 reads TGCGCCAGCAGCCTCGACAGGAGCTATGGCTACACCTTC. This sequence encodes CASSLDRSYGYTF.

This clone has just one count. The same CDR3 is also encoded by other DNA sequences in this sample. V usage is TRBV2 and J usage is TRBJ2-5; D not resolved. This CDR3 is 15 amino acids long. CDR1 SNHLY and CDR2 FYNNEI come from the germline V gene. Trimming cost V 6 bases and J 1 base, with 15 bases left between them. The CDR3 loop reads CASSENSTPQETQYF. CDR3 DNA: TGTGCCAGCAGCGAGAACTCCACACCCCAAGAGACCCAGTACTTC.

This chain connects TRBV7-2 to TRBJ2-3; D is unclear. The length of the CDR3 is 14 residues. Per the germline V gene, CDR1 is SGHTA and CDR2 is FQGNSA. V gave up 5 bases and J gave up 0 bases, with 9 bases separating them. CDR3 in amino acids: CASSMSHSTDTQYF. Here the CDR3 DNA reads TGTGCCAGCAGCATGAGCCATAGCACAGATACGCAGTATTTT.

The J gene is TRBJ2-5, the V gene TRBV11-2; D is perhaps TRBD1 or TRBD2 (5 bases each). V shed 4 bases and J shed 1 base, with 10 bases lying between them. CDR3 size: 14 residues. The germline V gene encodes CDR1 SGHAT and CDR2 FQNNGV. CDR3 sequence (DNA): TGTGCCAGCAGCTCGCAGGGACCCCAAGAGACCCAGTACTTC. Translated: CASSSQGPQETQYF.

The V call is TRBV29-1, the J call TRBJ2-1; 8 positions agree with TRBD2. V shed 6 bases, J shed 8 bases, and the junction held 9 bases outside the gene matches. Germline V gene lookup returns CDR1 SQVTM and CDR2 ANQGSEA. This CDR3 region has 13 residues. As DNA, the CDR3 is TGCAGCGTCCCCGGGGGGGGACACTATGAGCAGTTCTTC. Protein: CSVPGGGHYEQFF.

The chain employs TRBV18 and TRBJ2-3; 11 bases match TRBD2. Germline V gene sequence: CDR1 KGHSH, CDR2 LQKENI. This CDR3 is built from 16 residues. V lost 6 bases, J lost 0 bases, and 5 bases stayed unmatched. As DNA, the CDR3 is TGTGCCAGCTCCCTGACTAGCGGGACTAGCACAGATACGCAGTATTTT. It encodes CASSLTSGTSTDTQYF.

This chain connects TRBV4-1 to TRBJ1-1, with 8 bases aligning to TRBD1. V lost 3 bases, J lost 4 bases, and 4 bases stayed unmatched. The length of the CDR3 is 14 residues. Germline V CDR1 and CDR2: MGHRA, YSYEKL. Here the CDR3 DNA reads TGCGCCAGCAGCCAGACAGGGGCGAGCACTGAAGCTTTCTTT. As protein: CASSQTGASTEAFF.

Written as DNA, the CDR3 is TGTGCCAGCAGTTTGTCCGGGACAGGCTTTCATTCACCCCTCCACTTT. Amino acid sequence: CASSLSGTGFHSPLHF. The rearrangement links TRBV28 to TRBJ1-6, with TRBD1 matching 8 bases. Losses at the gene ends were 3 bases for V and 8 bases for J; bases not matched to a gene: 9. This CDR3 contains 16 residues. Germline V gene lookup returns CDR1 MDHEN and CDR2 SYDVKM.

The chain has TRBV11-2 and TRBJ1-2, with D perhaps matching TRBD1 (6 bases). Germline assignment: CDR1 SGHAT and CDR2 FQNNGV. The CDR3 covers 15 residues. The V gene lost 2 bases and the J gene lost 4 bases, with 14 bases spanning the gap. Here the CDR3 reads CASSLILDRSYGYTF. The CDR3 coding sequence is TGTGCCAGCAGCTTAATTCTCGACAGGAGCTATGGCTACACCTTC.

This chain uses TRBV4-3 with TRBJ2-2; 7 bases match TRBD2. There are 15 residues in the CDR3. J lost 4 bases, V lost 3 bases, and 5 bases had no gene match. CDR1 and CDR2 from the germline V gene are LGHNA and YSLEER. In DNA, the CDR3 is TGCGCCAGCAGCCAGCGGGAGTCGGGCACCGGGGAGCTGTTTTTT. It codes for CASSQRESGTGELFF.

V is TRBV11-3 and J is TRBJ2-3, with 8 bases lining up with TRBD2. Germline values: CDR1 SGHNT, CDR2 YENEEA. The CDR3 has 17 residues. Trimming at V came to 0 bases and at J to 0 bases, leaving 5 bases not matched to a gene. The CDR3 DNA reads TGTGCCAGCAGCTTAGATACTAGCGGTGCTAGCACAGATACGCAGTATTTT. Translating it yields CASSLDTSGASTDTQYF.

The rearrangement links TRBV28 to TRBJ1-4; weak D call: TRBD1 (5 bases). In germline, CDR1 is MDHEN, CDR2 SYDVKM. The CDR3 has 16 residues. With 1 base removed from V and 2 bases from J, the gap between germline ends came to 11 bases. CDR3 bases: TGTGCCAGCAGTTTATTAGGCAGGGAGACTAATGAAAAACTGTTTTTT. Residues: CASSLLGRETNEKLFF. The full variable domain, completed using reference TRBV28 and TRBJ1-4, is DVKVTQSSRYLVKRTGEKVFLECVQDMDHENMFWYRQDPGLGLRLIYFSYDVKMKEKGDIPEGYSVSREKKERFSLILESASTNQTSMYLCASSLLGRETNEKLFFGSGTQLSVL.